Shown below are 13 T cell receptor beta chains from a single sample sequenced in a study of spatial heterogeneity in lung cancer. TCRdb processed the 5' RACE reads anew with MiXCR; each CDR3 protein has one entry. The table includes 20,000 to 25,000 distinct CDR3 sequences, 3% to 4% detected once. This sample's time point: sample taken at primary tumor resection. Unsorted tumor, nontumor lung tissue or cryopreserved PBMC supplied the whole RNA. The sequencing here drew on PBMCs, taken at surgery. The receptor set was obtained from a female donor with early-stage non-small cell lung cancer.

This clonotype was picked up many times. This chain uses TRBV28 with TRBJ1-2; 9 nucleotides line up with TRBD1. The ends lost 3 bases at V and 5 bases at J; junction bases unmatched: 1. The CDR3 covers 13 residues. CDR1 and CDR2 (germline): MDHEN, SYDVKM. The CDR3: CASSLGQGYGYTF. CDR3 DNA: TGTGCCAGCAGTTTGGGACAGGGATATGGCTACACCTTC.

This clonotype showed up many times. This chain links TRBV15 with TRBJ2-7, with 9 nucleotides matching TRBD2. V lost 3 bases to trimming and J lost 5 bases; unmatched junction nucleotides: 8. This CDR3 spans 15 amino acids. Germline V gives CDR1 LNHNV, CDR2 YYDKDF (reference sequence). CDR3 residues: CATSRLAGGPNEQYF. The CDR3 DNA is TGTGCCACCAGCAGGCTGGCGGGAGGGCCTAACGAGCAGTACTTC.

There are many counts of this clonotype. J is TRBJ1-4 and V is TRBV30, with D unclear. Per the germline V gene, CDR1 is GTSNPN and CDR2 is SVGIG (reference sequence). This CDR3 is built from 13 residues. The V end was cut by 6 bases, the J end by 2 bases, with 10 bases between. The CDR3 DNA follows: TGTGCCTGTGCAGGTTCGACTAATGAAAAACTGTTTTTT. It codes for CACAGSTNEKLFF.

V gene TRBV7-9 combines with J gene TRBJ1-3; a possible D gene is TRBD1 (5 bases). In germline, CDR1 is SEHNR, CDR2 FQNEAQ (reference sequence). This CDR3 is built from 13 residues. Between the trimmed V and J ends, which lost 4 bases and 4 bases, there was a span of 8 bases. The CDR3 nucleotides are TGTGCCAGCAGCTCGGGACGGGGAAACACCATATATTTT. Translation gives CASSSGRGNTIYF.

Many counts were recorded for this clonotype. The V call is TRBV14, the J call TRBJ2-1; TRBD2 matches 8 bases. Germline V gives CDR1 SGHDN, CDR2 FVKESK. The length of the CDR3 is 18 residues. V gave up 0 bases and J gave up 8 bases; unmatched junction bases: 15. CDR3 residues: CASSQDKWIQRENYEQFF. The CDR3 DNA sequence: TGTGCCAGCAGCCAAGATAAATGGATCCAGCGGGAGAACTATGAGCAGTTCTTC. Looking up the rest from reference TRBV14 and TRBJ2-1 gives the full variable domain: EAGVTQFPSHSVIEKGQTVTLRCDPISGHDNLYWYRRVMGKEIKFLLHFVKESKQDESGMPNNRFLAERTGGTYSTLKVQPAELEDSGVYFCASSQDKWIQRENYEQFFGPGTRLTVL.

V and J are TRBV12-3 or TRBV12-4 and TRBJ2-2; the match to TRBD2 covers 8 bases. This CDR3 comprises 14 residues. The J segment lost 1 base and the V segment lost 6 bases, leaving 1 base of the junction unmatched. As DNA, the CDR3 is TGTGCCAGCAGACTAGCGGAGAACACCGGGGAGCTGTTTTTT. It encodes CASRLAENTGELFF.

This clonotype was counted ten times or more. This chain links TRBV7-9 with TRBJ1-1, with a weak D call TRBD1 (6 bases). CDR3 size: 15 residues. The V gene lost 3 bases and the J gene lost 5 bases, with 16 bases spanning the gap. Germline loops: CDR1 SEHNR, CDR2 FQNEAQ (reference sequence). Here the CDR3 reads CASSLAGASVTEAFF. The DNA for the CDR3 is TGTGCCAGCAGCTTGGCAGGGGCTTCGGTGACTGAAGCTTTCTTT. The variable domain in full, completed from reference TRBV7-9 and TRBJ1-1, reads DTGVSQNPRHKITKRGQNVTFRCDPISEHNRLYWYRQTLGQGPEFLTYFQNEAQLEKSRLLSDRFSAERPKGSFSTLEIQRTEQGDSAMYLCASSLAGASVTEAFFGQGTRLTVV.

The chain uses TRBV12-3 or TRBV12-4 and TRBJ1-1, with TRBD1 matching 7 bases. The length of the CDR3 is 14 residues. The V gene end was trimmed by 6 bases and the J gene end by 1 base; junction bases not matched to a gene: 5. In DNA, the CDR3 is TGTGCCAGCAGAAAGGACAGGCCGAACACTGAAGCTTTCTTT. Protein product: CASRKDRPNTEAFF.

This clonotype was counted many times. The CDR3 DNA follows: TGCAGTGCTAGACCCTGGGGGACCATCAATGAGCAGTTCTTC. This sequence encodes CSARPWGTINEQFF. The rearrangement joins TRBV20-1 to TRBJ2-1, with D perhaps being TRBD1 or TRBD2 (5 bases each). Germline CDR1 and CDR2: DFQATT and SNEGSKA (reference sequence). Between the trimmed V and J ends, which lost 2 bases and 6 bases, there was a span of 14 bases. The length of the CDR3 is 14 residues.

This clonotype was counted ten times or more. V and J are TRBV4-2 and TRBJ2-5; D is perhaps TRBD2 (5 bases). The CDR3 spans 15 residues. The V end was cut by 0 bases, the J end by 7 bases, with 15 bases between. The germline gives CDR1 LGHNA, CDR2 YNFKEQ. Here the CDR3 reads CASSQDSGEGATQYF. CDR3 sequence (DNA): TGTGCCAGCAGCCAAGATAGTGGCGAGGGCGCGACCCAGTACTTC.

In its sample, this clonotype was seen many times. CDR3 bases: TGCGCCAGCAGCTTGGTTGCTAGCGGGTCAGGTGAGCAGTTCTTC. Its translation: CASSLVASGSGEQFF. This rearrangement joins TRBV5-1 to TRBJ2-1; 8 bases align to TRBD2. The CDR3 loop spans 15 amino acids. The V gene's germline CDR1 is SGHRS and CDR2 YFSETQ. Losses at the gene ends were 0 bases for V and 9 bases for J; bases not matched to a gene: 8.

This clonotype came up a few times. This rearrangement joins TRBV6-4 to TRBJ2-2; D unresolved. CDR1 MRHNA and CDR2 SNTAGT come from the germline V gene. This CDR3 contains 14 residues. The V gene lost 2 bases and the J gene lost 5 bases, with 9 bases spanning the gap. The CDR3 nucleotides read TGTGCCAGCAGTGACGGGCTGGGAACCGGGGAGCTGTTTTTT. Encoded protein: CASSDGLGTGELFF.

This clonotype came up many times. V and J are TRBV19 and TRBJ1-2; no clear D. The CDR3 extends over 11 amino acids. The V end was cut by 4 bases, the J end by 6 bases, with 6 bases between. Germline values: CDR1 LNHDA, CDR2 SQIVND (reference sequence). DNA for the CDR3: TGTGCCAGTAGTACGTGGAATGGCTACACCTTC. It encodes CASSTWNGYTF.